This T cell receptor (beta chain) was found in a study of CXCR3-negative and CXCR3-positive naive CD8 T cells. On the study more broadly: The TRB read total, about 135 million, broke down to about 1.5 +/- 0.3 million reads per library.

Study conclusions and caveats: Naive cells that were CXCR3-positive had more hydrophobic TRB CDR3s (compared with CXCR3-negative naive cells). Similar TRBV-TRBJ usage characterized naive CXCR3-negative and CXCR3-positive cells; memory cells differed. Whereas both naive subsets had comparably high diversity, memory CD8+ cells had much lower diversity.

The method, 5' RACE with UMI labels, was used to prepare the TRB cDNA libraries. No DNA is given; TCRdb re-called the 5' RACE reads and lists each CDR3 protein once. Here the sample table reports fewer than 65,000 distinct CDR3 sequences. Comment on this clonotype: Antigen: not known.

The CDR3 has 16 amino acids. Per the germline V gene, CDR1 is SGHDT and CDR2 is YYEEEE. Triplicate sorts, around 300,000 cells apiece, were made for each CD8+ T cell subset. The material sequenced was naive CXCR3+ CD8+ T cells from blood. Subset denoted: CD45RO-CCR7+CD27+CD95- naive CD8+ T cells expressing CXCR3 (TNR3+). This sequence was found in a human donor in good health. Some clones in this sample may be carry-over from other donors' samples. The chain links TRBV5-6 to TRBJ2-5; the TCRdb call, TRBD2, lacks DNA for checking. The CDR3 is CASSQSSGGARETQYF.